This record looks at one T cell receptor beta chain sequence and its context. Its antigen is not known. This sample is drawn from a study of T cells expressing NK-cell markers. Reanalyzing the 5' RACE reads, TCRdb keeps one entry per CDR3 protein, without DNA. The repertoire table contains about 110,000 distinct CDR3 sequences. Germline V CDR1 and CDR2: MNHEY, SVGAGI. The CDR3 contains 15 residues. Notes on the study in general: Of the CD8+ T cells in more than five donors, 1.0-7.0% belonged to dominant NKG2C+ clonotypes. In a handful of donors, dominant clonotypes made up roughly 25-60.1% of CD3+CD56-NKG2C+ cells.

The clonotype originates from a woman aged 18-70 years in good health. Input material: blood T cells: a sorted CD56 or NKG2C T cell subset, CD4+ or CD8+ T cells, or bulk PBMC T cells (not recorded which). This chain links TRBV6-5 with TRBJ1-4; TCRdb names TRBD1, which stays unverified in the absence of DNA. CDR3 protein: CASSYEWGGNEKLFF.